This T cell receptor beta chain was documented in a study of blood T cell repertoires in COVID-19. Looking at the study overall: In each case, the material was cDNA or gDNA derived from T cells, B-cell-depleted T cells, or PBMCs.

This clone was seen just once. Clones were read by immunoSEQ multiplex PCR, and TCRdb kept only the in-frame ones, dropping some. The data hold over 250,000 clones, with 90% observed a single time. Symptom resolution, clearance, or two negative PCRs marked the recovered donors of Cohort 3. The V end lost 0 bases, the J end lost 8 bases, and 20 bases lay between the germline ends. This CDR3 is built from 17 residues. Germline V gene lookup returns CDR1 LGHDT and CDR2 YNNKEL (reference sequence). The sequenced sample was PBMCs or T cells enriched from blood (not recorded which). V usage is TRBV3-1 (or the pseudogene TRBV3-2) and J usage is TRBJ2-1; the D gene is possibly TRBD2 (5 bases). This sequence was found in a woman aged 25 to 39 who had recovered from COVID-19. The CDR3 sequence: CASSQEGRPRTFYEQFF. In nucleotides, the CDR3 is TGTGCCAGCAGCCAAGAGGGAAGACCTCGGACTTTTTATGAGCAGTTCTTC.